This T cell receptor beta chain was observed in a study of naive and memory T cell subsets. Looked up from germline, CDR1 is MDHEN and CDR2 is SYDVKM. This CDR3 comprises 16 residues. V was pared by 6 bases and J by 2 bases, with 9 bases of the junction left unmatched. The beta constant-region primer was an equimolar mix of two oligonucleotides covering TRBC1 and TRBC2. Using its own MiXCR run on the UMI-ligation and nested PCR reads, TCRdb lists one record per CDR3 protein. The table records some 87,000 distinct CDR3 sequences, approximately 6.5% of them present only once. The V call is TRBV28, the J call TRBJ2-1; 8 bases map to TRBD1. The sequencing input was central memory CD4+ T cells from blood. This TCR was sampled from a human donor in good health. The CDR3 region has the DNA TGTGCCAGCAGACCCTCTACAGGGGGACCCTACAATGAGCAGTTCTTC. It codes for CASRPSTGGPYNEQFF.